The present T cell receptor (beta chain) was sequenced within a study of cytomegalovirus exposure and HLA in healthy donors. Findings and caveats of the study: Per published accounts, TCR beta sequences correctly predicted the HLA-A and HLA-B alleles of most subjects. Later findings reportedly placed an Asian-associated ancestry cluster below the roughly 660-donor mean for N-insertions.

CDR1 and CDR2 from the germline V gene are LNHDA and SQIVND (reference sequence). The CDR3 has 16 amino acids. V was clipped by 4 bases and J by 0 bases, with 12 bases between them. The PCR employed 60 Vbeta primers together with 13 Jbeta primers. Method: immunoSEQ multiplex PCR; TCRdb's copy keeps in-frame clones and lacks some. The data hold roughly 93,000 clones, with about four fifths observed a single time. About this clone itself: Its antigen remains unknown.

Sequenced: PBMCs. The TCR comes from a man between 25 and 39 years old in good health and CMV-seronegative. The chain carries TRBV19 and TRBJ1-4; tentative D call: TRBD1 (5 bases). This CDR3 is CASSNGDSATNEKLFF. The CDR3 DNA sequence: TGTGCCAGTAGTAACGGCGACAGTGCAACTAATGAAAAACTGTTTTTT.